This T cell receptor beta chain was identified in a study of shared clonotypes between healthy human individuals. Regarding the study as a whole: Deeper or shallower sequencing was expected to change how clonotypes are shared among donors. The rarefaction results pointed to incomplete sorted-subset sequencing despite large depth. Only a few donors were included, so the genetic and exposure-history diversity represented was limited. The four-donor shared clonotypes exceeded non-shared clonotypes in generation probability, with non-shared ones scoring lower.

CD45RO-negative cells were positively selected for CCR7, leaving out terminally differentiated effector memory CD45RA+ cells. The V gene's germline CDR1 is WSHSY and CDR2 SAAADI. V was trimmed by 2 bases and J by 4 bases, leaving 18 bases between them. The CDR3 totals 16 residues. The assay was immunoSEQ multiplex PCR, and TCRdb's table has in-frame clones only and misses some. The data show 750,000 to 1,000,000 clones, 80% to 95% seen once. Notes on this clone: The antigen is undetermined.

The rearrangement joins TRBV10-2 to TRBJ2-7, with D perhaps TRBD1 (6 bases). The material sequenced was naive CD8+ T cells sorted from blood. This TCR was recovered from a man younger than 45 in good health. Here the CDR3 DNA reads TGCGCCAGCAGTGAGGGTCGGAATCAGGGGCGGTACGAGCAGTACTTC. Its protein is CASSEGRNQGRYEQYF.